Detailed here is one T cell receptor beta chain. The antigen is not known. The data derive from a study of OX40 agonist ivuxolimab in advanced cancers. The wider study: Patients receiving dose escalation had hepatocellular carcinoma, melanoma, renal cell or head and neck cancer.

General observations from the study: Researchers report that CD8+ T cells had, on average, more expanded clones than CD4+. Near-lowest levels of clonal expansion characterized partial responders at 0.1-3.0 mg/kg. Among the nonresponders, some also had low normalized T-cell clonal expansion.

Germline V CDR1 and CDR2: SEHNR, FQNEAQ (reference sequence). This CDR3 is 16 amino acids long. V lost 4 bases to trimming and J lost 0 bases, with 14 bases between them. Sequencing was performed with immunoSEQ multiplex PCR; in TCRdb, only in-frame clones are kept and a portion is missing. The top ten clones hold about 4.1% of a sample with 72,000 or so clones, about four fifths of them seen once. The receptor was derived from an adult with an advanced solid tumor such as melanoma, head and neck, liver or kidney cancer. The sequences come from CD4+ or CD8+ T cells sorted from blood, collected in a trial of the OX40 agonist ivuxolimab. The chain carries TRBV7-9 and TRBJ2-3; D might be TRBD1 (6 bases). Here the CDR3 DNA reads TGTGCCAGCAGCTCAGGACAGATGACTAGCACAGATACGCAGTATTTT. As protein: CASSSGQMTSTDTQYF.